The entry below describes one T cell receptor beta chain. The antigen is undetermined. A much bigger clone sits one base away, suggesting this may be a read error. This entry comes from a study of blood T cells in healthy people across ages. Whole-study context: About one barcoded beta molecule per two T cells was the capture yield of template switching.

The second PCR ran about 6 to 12 cycles with a sample-barcoded 5' primer and J-beta primers. MiXCR, applied by TCRdb to the 5' RACE reads, yields one record per CDR3 protein. The sample consists of 750,000 to 950,000 distinct CDR3 sequences, approximately 32% of them appearing once. The CDR3 runs 12 residues. CDR1 and CDR2 (germline): SGHNT, YENEEA. Study findings and constraints: A strong correlation between TCR beta diversity and naive T cell percentage was seen. More naive CD4+ cells and higher diversity were found in long-lived than in aged donors. TCR beta diversity, measured per million T cells, fell in a roughly linear way with age.

This sample was also put to use in a study of T cells of mothers and their children.

This TCR was sampled from a woman in her thirties or forties in good health. Material for sequencing was blood. The chain links TRBV11-3 to TRBJ1-5, with D hard to call. In nucleotides, the CDR3 is TGTGCCAGCAACTTAGGTTGGCAGCCCCAGCATTTT. It specifies CASNLGWQPQHF.